One and the same sample provided the 15 T cell receptor beta chains below, sequenced in a study of CD8+CD57+ T cells in acquired aplastic anemia. TCR beta VDJ and CDR3 profiles were obtained from a genomic DNA template. TCRdb used MiXCR to reprocess the reads, holding one entry per CDR3 protein. The sample yields over 150,000 distinct CDR3 sequences, roughly half seen once. Sequencing used sorted CD4+, CD8+, or CD8+CD57+ T cells (not recorded which) from PBMCs. These receptor sequences come from a human donor in good health, serving as a control.

This clonotype was counted only a few times. The J gene is TRBJ2-7, the V gene TRBV6-1; no firm D call. V was trimmed by 6 bases and J by 2 bases, leaving 11 bases between them. The CDR3 spans 13 residues. The germline V gene has CDR1 MNHNS and CDR2 SASEGT. CDR3 in amino acids: CASSNFAPYEQYF. CDR3 DNA: TGTGCCAGCAGCAACTTCGCCCCCTACGAGCAGTACTTC.

This chain connects TRBV7-9 to TRBJ2-3, with TRBD2 identical over 9 bases. With 4 bases clipped from V and 2 bases from J, the junction kept 7 bases outside the gene matches. Germline V gene lookup returns CDR1 SEHNR and CDR2 FQNEAQ (reference sequence). The CDR3 length is 16 residues. CDR3 nucleotides: TGTGCCAGCAGCTCCGTAAGCGGGGGGACCACAGATACGCAGTATTTT. It encodes CASSSVSGGTTDTQYF.

The chain links TRBV20-1 to TRBJ2-3; 10 positions agree with TRBD1. This CDR3 comprises 15 residues. The germline gives CDR1 DFQATT, CDR2 SNEGSKA (reference sequence). Germline trimming cut 1 base from V and 8 bases from J; bases unmatched to any gene: 9. The CDR3 sequence: CSARGTGGYGGTQYF. The DNA for the CDR3 is TGCAGTGCTAGAGGGACAGGGGGTTACGGAGGTACGCAGTATTTT.

The sample holds many counts of this clonotype. The rearrangement uses TRBV20-1 and TRBJ1-1; weak D call: TRBD1 (5 bases). The germline CDR1 and CDR2 sequences are DFQATT and SNEGSKA (reference sequence). The CDR3 has 13 amino acids. Trimming cost V 2 bases and J 7 bases, with 14 bases left between them. The chain's CDR3 is CSARHPREHEAFF. The CDR3 DNA sequence: TGCAGTGCTAGACACCCCAGGGAACATGAAGCTTTCTTT.

The J gene is TRBJ2-3, the V gene TRBV10-2, with 11 bases matching TRBD2. In germline, CDR1 is WSHSY, CDR2 SAAADI. V lost 6 bases and J lost 4; bases outside the gene matches: 6. The CDR3 runs to 15 residues. CDR3 loop: CASSTLAGGADTQYF. Written as DNA, the CDR3 is TGCGCCAGCAGCACTCTAGCGGGGGGCGCAGATACGCAGTATTTT.

This chain joins TRBV12-3 or TRBV12-4 and TRBJ2-7, with unresolved D. Deletions cut 5 bases from V and 6 bases from J, with 14 bases between. The CDR3 is 13 residues long. CDR3 amino acids: CASSPGPSGEQYF. DNA of the CDR3: TGTGCCAGCAGTCCGGGCCCTTCGGGCGAGCAGTACTTC.

This clonotype came up many times. V gene TRBV20-1 combines with J gene TRBJ1-3; D unresolved. V gave up 0 bases and J gave up 0 bases, with 15 bases separating them. The CDR3 sequence is 17 residues long. CDR1 is DFQATT and CDR2 is SNEGSKA in the germline V gene (reference sequence). In DNA form, the CDR3 reads TGCAGTGCTAGAGAAATAAGGCCAGGCCCCTCTGGAAACACCATATATTTT. Translation gives CSAREIRPGPSGNTIYF.

This chain's CDR3 is CSAPLGTGYEQYF. CDR3 sequence (DNA): TGCAGTGCTCCACTCGGGACAGGGTACGAGCAGTACTTC. This chain uses TRBV20-1 with TRBJ2-7; TRBD1 aligns across 9 bases. The CDR3 sequence is 13 residues long. The V gene's germline CDR1 is DFQATT and CDR2 SNEGSKA (reference sequence). V lost 5 bases, J lost 4 bases, and 6 bases stayed unmatched.

The rearrangement links TRBV7-3 to TRBJ2-7; no definite D call. Germline loops: CDR1 SGHTA, CDR2 FQGTGA. The CDR3 loop spans 12 amino acids. V was clipped by 3 bases and J by 6 bases, with 9 bases between them. CDR3 bases: TGTGCCAGCAGCTTCGGTTTAGTCGAGCAGTACTTC. Translating it yields CASSFGLVEQYF.

The CDR3 loop is CASSLEAPGELFF. CDR3 nucleotide sequence: TGCGCCAGCAGCTTGGAAGCTCCCGGGGAGCTGTTTTTT. The chain is built from TRBV5-1 and TRBJ2-2, with D uncertain. The V and J ends lost 0 bases and 6 bases respectively, with 6 bases between them. This CDR3 has 13 residues. The germline V gene has CDR1 SGHRS and CDR2 YFSETQ.

This clonotype was found many times. The genes are TRBV12-3 or TRBV12-4 and TRBJ2-7; TRBD2 matches 7 bases. The CDR3 loop spans 14 amino acids. The trim removed 7 bases at V and 3 bases at J, leaving 9 bases unmatched. CDR3 nucleotides: TGTGCCAGCACCTTGGGAGGGGAGGGCTACGAGCAGTACTTC. It specifies CASTLGGEGYEQYF.

There are a few counts of this clonotype. The V call is TRBV18, the J call TRBJ1-1, with D maybe TRBD1 (5 bases). Germline values: CDR1 KGHSH, CDR2 LQKENI. Trimming took off 4 bases at V and 11 bases at J, with 14 bases between the two ends. The CDR3 loop spans 12 amino acids. CDR3 region: CASSRPQGRAFF. As DNA, the CDR3 is TGTGCCAGCTCACGGCCCCAGGGTAGGGCTTTCTTT.

This clonotype was detected ten times or more. The J gene is TRBJ1-4, the V gene TRBV6-1, with D unclear. V was clipped by 6 bases and J by 11 bases, with 22 bases between them. The CDR3 loop spans 15 amino acids. Per germline, CDR1 MNHNS and CDR2 SASEGT. The CDR3 DNA reads TGTGCCAGCAGGGCCGCGAGGGAATCACCCAGTAAACTGTTTTTT. It encodes CASRAARESPSKLFF.

The chain employs TRBV15 and TRBJ2-5; 7 bases map to TRBD1. This CDR3 comprises 16 residues. V dropped 3 bases and J dropped 2; count of bases not matched to a gene: 9. The germline V gene has CDR1 LNHNV and CDR2 YYDKDF (reference sequence). The CDR3 nucleotides are TGTGCCACCAGCAGTCCGAGGGGGACAGCTCAAGAGACCCAGTACTTC. Protein sequence: CATSSPRGTAQETQYF.

Many counts were recorded for this clonotype. One end of the junction does not line up with germline, which may come from a read error. The chain is built from TRBV15 and TRBJ2-3; no clear D gene. CDR1 LNHNV and CDR2 YYDKDF come from the germline V gene (reference sequence). The CDR3 has 13 amino acids. As DNA, the CDR3 is TGTGCCGCCAGCAGAGATTGGGATGATACGCAGTATTTT. Amino acids: CAASRDWDDTQYF.